This T cell receptor (beta chain) appears in the sequencing data of a study of shared clonotypes between healthy human individuals. Study in general: Participating donors consisted of two women and a few men aged 18 to 49.

Here immunoSEQ multiplex PCR was the method, and the copy in TCRdb shows in-frame clones only, minus some. The sample has roughly 2,500,000 clones, 93% seen once. Donors were healthy HIV-negative adults without recent acute infections or vaccinations. CDR1 SGHAT and CDR2 FQNNGV come from the germline V gene. The CDR3 consists of 15 residues. V lost 5 bases, J lost 2 bases, and 14 bases lay in between. This clonotype was obtained from a man aged 18 to 30 in good health. Some clones in this sample may be carry-over from other donors' samples. The source material was naive CD4+ T cells from PBMCs. Subset described: CD45RA+ positively selected. The rearrangement joins TRBV11-2 to TRBJ2-3; D might be TRBD2 (5 bases). CDR3 region: CASSEGSGSTDTQYF. As DNA, the CDR3 is TGTGCCAGCAGCGAAGGGAGCGGATCCACAGATACGCAGTATTTT.